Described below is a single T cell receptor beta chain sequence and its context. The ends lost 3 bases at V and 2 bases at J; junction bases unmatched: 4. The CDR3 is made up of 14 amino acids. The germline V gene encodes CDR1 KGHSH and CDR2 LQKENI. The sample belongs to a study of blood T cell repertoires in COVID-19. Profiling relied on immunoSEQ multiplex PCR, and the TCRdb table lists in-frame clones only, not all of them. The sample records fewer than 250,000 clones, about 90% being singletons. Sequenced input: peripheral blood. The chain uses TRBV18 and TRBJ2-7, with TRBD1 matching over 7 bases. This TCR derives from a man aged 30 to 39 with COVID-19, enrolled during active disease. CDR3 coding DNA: TGTGCCAGCTCACCGAAGACAGGGCCCTACGAGCAGTACTTC. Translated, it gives CASSPKTGPYEQYF.